The rows below give T cell receptor beta chains drawn from one sample of a study of T cell changes during pregnancy in multiple sclerosis. Sequenced by immunoSEQ multiplex PCR; TCRdb stores in-frame clones only, minus some. The table includes some 37,000 clones, about 90% detected once. Material: CD4+ T cells from peripheral blood mononuclear cells, obtained after pregnancy. The source of these receptors is a female donor in good health, enrolled as a control in a pregnancy study. The conserved cysteine and the conserved F or W are not part of the CDR3 here.

TRBV19,ASSIVPGQGYGYT
TRBV29-1,SVRDTRSSTDTQY
TRBV6-5,ATLRLAGAEQY
TRBV9,ASSFLPTSSQETQY
TRBV19,ASSIGRGNEQY
TRBV28,ASSLTGRDIQY
TRBV29-1,SVDSGFTDTQY
TRBV11-3,ASSSYTGADSGYT
TRBV5-1,ASSSVRAGGPPDTQY
TRBV6-5,ASSYSAGPYNEQF
TRBV6-1,ASSEGLGGGTYNSPLH
TRBV29-1,SARQGAGHEQF
TRBV7-2,ASSLGGRNQETQY
TRBV10-3,AISADIVSGNTIY
TRBV5-6,ASSLASGGRA
TRBV27,ASSPRGRIYGYT
TRBV4-1,ASSPPGRGNTGELF
TRBV29-1,SVGAISYNEQF
TRBV4-3,ASSQDRLPSSEQY
TRBV28,ASSPLGNEQY
TRBV7-9,ASSNRGTSGGHTGELF
TRBV19,ASSIGDRDNEKLF